The 14 T cell receptor beta chains reported below all come from one sample, sequenced in a study of blood T cell dynamics during melanoma immunotherapy. Some clones are missing from TCRdb's copy, which holds only in-frame ones; the method was immunoSEQ multiplex PCR. The sample yields approximately 28,000 clones, approximately 88% seen once. The time point: week 3, after first cycle of checkpoint inhibitor. The sequenced sample was blood, obtained from a patient treated with checkpoint blockade. The receptors come from a human donor with melanoma.

The chain employs TRBV5-1 and TRBJ2-2, with 8 bases lining up with TRBD1. The CDR3 length is 14 residues. In germline, CDR1 is SGHRS, CDR2 YFSETQ. V lost 6 bases to trimming and J lost 6 bases; unmatched junction nucleotides: 7. CDR3 sequence reads: CASIGQGGAGELFF. The CDR3, as DNA: TGCGCCAGCATAGGACAGGGTGGTGCCGGGGAGCTGTTTTTT.

The V gene is TRBV4-2, the J gene TRBJ1-1; D is unresolved. The CDR3 has 13 residues. Germline CDR1 is LGHNA and CDR2 is YNFKEQ. V was shortened by 3 bases and J by 4 bases, with 9 bases between the two germline ends. The DNA for the CDR3 is TGTGCCAGCAGCCACGGGGTGGGCACTGAAGCTTTCTTT. Encoded protein: CASSHGVGTEAFF.

Details on this clone: Other DNA sequences from this sample encode an identical CDR3 as well. This rearrangement joins TRBV2 to TRBJ2-1; a possible D gene is TRBD2 (6 bases). CDR1 and CDR2 from the germline V gene are SNHLY and FYNNEI. The V gene lost 3 bases and the J gene lost 7 bases, with 10 bases spanning the gap. The CDR3 is 13 amino acids. The CDR3, as DNA: TGTGCCAGCAGTGACGGGACTGATAATGAGCAGTTCTTC. This translates into CASSDGTDNEQFF.

V usage is TRBV6-1 and J usage is TRBJ2-3; the match to TRBD2 covers 10 bases. The J segment lost 3 bases and the V segment lost 7 bases, leaving 7 bases of the junction unmatched. Germline V gives CDR1 MNHNS, CDR2 SASEGT. CDR3 length: 15 residues. DNA for the CDR3: TGTGCCAGCATAGAGGCTAGCGGGAGAACAGATACGCAGTATTTT. Protein product: CASIEASGRTDTQYF.

This chain uses TRBV11-2 with TRBJ2-5, with a weak D call TRBD2 (6 bases). V was cut by 4 bases and J by 9 bases, with 15 bases left in between. This CDR3 contains 13 residues. Looked up from germline, CDR1 is SGHAT and CDR2 is FQNNGV. CDR3: CASSWEVESSQYF. The CDR3, as DNA: TGTGCCAGCAGCTGGGAGGTGGAGAGCTCCCAGTACTTC.

This chain links TRBV27 with TRBJ1-2; D uncertain. V lost 6 bases to trimming and J lost 6 bases, with 11 bases between them. This CDR3 comprises 12 residues. The germline V gene has CDR1 MNHEY and CDR2 SMNVEV (reference sequence). The CDR3 loop is CASRLGDHGYTF. The CDR3 region has the DNA TGTGCCAGCAGGCTCGGCGATCATGGCTACACCTTC.

The chain carries TRBV10-2 and TRBJ2-7; 7 nucleotides match TRBD1. Trimming removed 5 bases from V and 5 bases from J; junction bases left unmatched: 3. Germline values: CDR1 WSHSY, CDR2 SAAADI. CDR3 length equals 12 residues. The CDR3, as DNA: TGCGCCAGCAGTTCAGACAGGGACGAGCAGTACTTC. This codes for CASSSDRDEQYF.

The V call is TRBV19, the J call TRBJ1-5; no reliable D call. V lost 3 bases to trimming and J lost 3 bases, with 12 bases between them. Germline V gives CDR1 LNHDA, CDR2 SQIVND (reference sequence). This CDR3 has 15 amino acids. The CDR3 sequence is CASSIRSGPNQPQHF. CDR3 nucleotide sequence: TGTGCCAGTAGTATTAGGTCAGGACCCAATCAGCCCCAGCATTTT.

The chain links TRBV5-1 to TRBJ1-1, with 9 bases lining up with TRBD1. This CDR3 has 15 amino acids. Germline V gene lookup returns CDR1 SGHRS and CDR2 YFSETQ. V gave up 4 bases and J gave up 0 bases; unmatched junction bases: 4. The CDR3 is CASSKTGGLNTEAFF. As DNA, the CDR3 is TGCGCCAGCAGCAAGACAGGGGGGTTGAACACTGAAGCTTTCTTT.

This clone appeared once. The J gene is TRBJ2-5, the V gene TRBV5-1, with 8 bases fitting TRBD2. With 6 bases clipped from V and 5 bases from J, the junction kept 9 bases outside the gene matches. Germline CDR1 is SGHRS and CDR2 is YFSETQ. The CDR3 has 14 residues. CDR3 sequence reads: CASTPRGGPETQYF. DNA of the CDR3: TGCGCCAGCACCCCACGGGGGGGTCCGGAGACCCAGTACTTC.

On this clone itself: The junction shows a germline mismatch at one end, possibly a read error. V and J are TRBV25-1 and TRBJ1-3, with D unclear. The CDR3 contains 11 residues. Per the germline V gene, CDR1 is MGHDK and CDR2 is SYGVNS. The CDR3 loop reads CASAAGDTIYF. DNA of the CDR3: TGTGCCAGCGCGGCTGGAGACACCATATATTTT.

V usage is TRBV9 and J usage is TRBJ1-3; the D is unclear. Trimming took off 0 bases at V and 1 base at J, with 8 bases between the two ends. The CDR3 contains 15 residues. Germline CDR1 and CDR2: SGDLS and YYNGEE. CDR3: CASSVVPSSGNTIYF. DNA for the CDR3: TGTGCCAGCAGCGTAGTCCCATCTTCTGGAAACACCATATATTTT.

This chain links TRBV19 with TRBJ2-5, with 7 nucleotides matching TRBD1. CDR1 is LNHDA and CDR2 is SQIVND in the germline V gene (reference sequence). The length of the CDR3 is 15 residues. The trim removed 5 bases at V and 5 bases at J, leaving 11 bases unmatched. CDR3 in DNA: TGTGCCAGTAGTTTTTCGTGGGGCAGGGGGGAGACCCAGTACTTC. It translates to CASSFSWGRGETQYF.

This chain uses TRBV2 with TRBJ1-1, with TRBD1 matching 8 bases. This CDR3 has 19 amino acids. From germline, CDR1 is SNHLY and CDR2 FYNNEI. V was clipped by 2 bases and J by 4 bases; unmatched bases: 18. This chain's CDR3 is CASSEIGAGGPLPGTEAFF. CDR3 DNA: TGTGCCAGCAGTGAAATAGGGGCAGGGGGCCCTCTCCCGGGCACTGAAGCTTTCTTT.